This is a list of T cell receptor beta chains from one sample in a study of T cell changes during pregnancy in multiple sclerosis. Sequenced by immunoSEQ multiplex PCR; TCRdb stores in-frame clones only, minus some. The data contain under 85,000 clones, 90% to 95% of them singletons. Sequenced here: CD4+ T cells from peripheral blood mononuclear cells, sampled in the second trimester of pregnancy. Receptor source: a female donor with multiple sclerosis, enrolled in a pregnancy study. Each CDR3 is given with its conserved first and last residue. The D gene is left open where the match is weak. Expanded clones get a size class; other rows say once, few or many, or leave the size out.

d_gene	abundance	j_gene	v_gene	CDR3nt	CDR3aa
-	-	TRBJ1-1	TRBV5-6	TGTGCCAGCAGCTTGTTCTTGCCAGGGGTTAGTGAGGGCACTGAAGCTTTCTTT	CASSLFLPGVSEGTEAFF
-	-	TRBJ2-3	TRBV7-8	TGTGCCAGCAGCCCCAGGCGTTCTGCGGGGATCACAGATACGCAGTATTTT	CASSPRRSAGITDTQYF
TRBD2	-	TRBJ2-7	TRBV5-4	TGTGCCAGCAGCCCTGGACTAGCGGACTCCTACGAGCAGTACTTC	CASSPGLADSYEQYF
-	-	TRBJ1-6	TRBV2	TGTGCCAGCAGTGACCCAGGGTTTAATTCACCCCTCCACTTT	CASSDPGFNSPLHF
TRBD2	-	TRBJ2-5	TRBV19	TGTGCCAGTAGTTTTAGCGGGGGGTATCAAGAGACCCAGTACTTC	CASSFSGGYQETQYF
TRBD1	-	TRBJ2-7	TRBV7-8	TGTGCCAGCAGCCGCCGGGACAGGGGGGCCGAGCAGTACTTC	CASSRRDRGAEQYF
-	-	TRBJ2-5	TRBV2	TGTGCCAGCAGGGTAAGCCTGGAAGAGACCCAGTACTTC	CASRVSLEETQYF
-	-	TRBJ2-7	TRBV6-1	TGTGCCAGCGGTCTCGGGACAAGTGTCCACGAGCAGTACTTC	CASGLGTSVHEQYF
-	-	TRBJ1-4	TRBV28	TGTGCCAGCAGCCTAAGACAGACTAATGAAAAACTGTTTTTT	CASSLRQTNEKLFF
-	-	TRBJ1-5	TRBV7-2	TGTGCCAGCAGCCCGCAGGGTATCGGACAGCCCCAGCATTTT	CASSPQGIGQPQHF
TRBD1	-	TRBJ1-4	TRBV7-2	TGTGCCAGCAGCCAGTATCCGGGACAGGGTTACGAAAAACTGTTTTTT	CASSQYPGQGYEKLFF
TRBD1	few	TRBJ2-3	TRBV28	TGTGCCAGCAGTTTAAGGGACAGGGAGGCAGATACGCAGTATTTT	CASSLRDREADTQYF
TRBD1	-	TRBJ1-5	TRBV6-5	TGTGCCAGCAGTTCCATAACAGGGGGCAATCAGCCCCAGCATTTT	CASSSITGGNQPQHF
TRBD2	-	TRBJ2-7	TRBV5-1	TGCGCCAGCAGCTTGGGTAGGGCTAGCGGCTCCTACGAGCAGTACTTC	CASSLGRASGSYEQYF
-	few	TRBJ1-2	TRBV7-2	TGTGCCAGCAGCTCCCAGGGGAGCGAAAACTATGGCTACACCTTC	CASSSQGSENYGYTF
TRBD2	-	TRBJ2-4	TRBV30	TGTGCCTGGAGTGGGGATTTGCGGGGGGACGGCAAAAACATTCAGTATTTC	CAWSGDLRGDGKNIQYF
TRBD1	-	TRBJ1-6	TRBV6-1	TGTGCCAGCAGGACAGGGCACAATTCACCCCTCCACTTT	CASRTGHNSPLHF
TRBD1	-	TRBJ2-1	TRBV5-1	TGCGCCAGCAGCTTGGGACAGGGGTACAATGAGCAGTTCTTC	CASSLGQGYNEQFF
-	-	TRBJ2-3	TRBV9	TGTGCCAGCAGCGTAGGCGGAACAGATACGCAGTATTTT	CASSVGGTDTQYF
-	-	TRBJ2-7	TRBV28	TGTGCCAGCAGCCGCCGGGATAGGGTGCAGTACTTC	CASSRRDRVQYF
TRBD1	-	TRBJ1-2	TRBV7-2	TGTGCCAGCAGCGGACGGGACAGGGGGTCGGAAGGCTACACCTTC	CASSGRDRGSEGYTF
-	-	TRBJ2-1	TRBV29-1	TGCAGCGTGCTAAGCTCCTACAATGAGCAGTTCTTC	CSVLSSYNEQFF
-	once	TRBJ1-6	TRBV4-1	TGCGCCAGCAGCCCATCTATCCGGCAGGCCCATTCACCCCTCCACTTT	CASSPSIRQAHSPLHF
-	-	TRBJ2-5	TRBV6-6	TGTGCCAGCAGCTCCAGGGTAGAGACCCAGTACTTC	CASSSRVETQYF
-	-	TRBJ2-7	TRBV7-9	TGTGCCAGCAGCTTAGTCATATCGGGCTCCTACGAGCAGTACTTC	CASSLVISGSYEQYF
-	-	TRBJ1-1	TRBV28	TGTGCCAGCAGGGGGGGATCGACGCGGGTGGATGAAGCTTTCTTT	CASRGGSTRVDEAFF
-	-	TRBJ1-2	TRBV5-5	TGTGCCAGCAGACTGACCAGGGCCCCTAACTATGGCTACACCTTC	CASRLTRAPNYGYTF
-	-	TRBJ1-2	TRBV18	TGTGCCAGCTCACCACCGGAGAAGAACTATGGCTACACCTTC	CASSPPEKNYGYTF
-	once	TRBJ2-3	TRBV25-1	TGTGCCAGCAGTGAGTACGGGACTTCCACAGATACGCAGTATTTT	CASSEYGTSTDTQYF
TRBD1	-	TRBJ2-7	TRBV5-1	TGCGCCAGCAGCCCGGGACAGGGGGCTTACGAGCAGTACTTC	CASSPGQGAYEQYF
-	once	TRBJ2-1	TRBV4-1	TGCGCCAGCAGGTTGGGCGCTTTCTCCTACAATGAGCAGTTCTTC	CASRLGAFSYNEQFF
TRBD2	-	TRBJ2-4	TRBV6-1	TGTGCCAGCCGGGGGGGGAACCCAGCCAAAAACATTCAGTACTTC	CASRGGNPAKNIQYF
-	-	TRBJ1-6	TRBV2	TGTGCCAGCAGTAAAACCAGTTCACCCCTCCACTTT	CASSKTSSPLHF
-	-	TRBJ2-4	TRBV9	TGTGCCAGCAGCTCGGGGACTGAAGCCAAAAACATTCAGTACTTC	CASSSGTEAKNIQYF
TRBD1	-	TRBJ1-1	TRBV5-1	TGCGCCAGCAGCTTTGGGACAGGGCGGATTGAAGCTTTCTTT	CASSFGTGRIEAFF
-	-	TRBJ1-5	TRBV6-5	TGTGCCAGCAATACCGGACAGTTTAGCAATCAGCCCCAGCATTTT	CASNTGQFSNQPQHF
TRBD1	-	TRBJ2-1	TRBV2	TGTGCCAGCAGAGCACAGGGGTTTGATGAGCAGTTCTTC	CASRAQGFDEQFF
-	-	TRBJ1-2	TRBV5-1	TGCGCCAGCAGCTTGGAGGGGGGGCGAAACTATGGCTACACCTTC	CASSLEGGRNYGYTF
-	-	TRBJ1-4	TRBV18	TGTGCCAGCAAAAAGACAGTGATCCTCCCCCCCGGTAATGAAAAACTGTTTTTT	CASKKTVILPPGNEKLFF
TRBD2	once	TRBJ2-7	TRBV4-1	TGCGCCAGCAGCCTGTCCGGGACTAGCGGGAGGGCCGGCGAGCAGTACTTC	CASSLSGTSGRAGEQYF
TRBD2	-	TRBJ2-2	TRBV4-2	TGTGCCAGCAGTAAGGGACTAGCGGGAGTAGGAACCGGGGAGCTGTTTTTT	CASSKGLAGVGTGELFF
-	-	TRBJ1-1	TRBV15	TGTGCCACCAGCAGAGCCCCGGACACTGAAGCTTTCTTT	CATSRAPDTEAFF
-	-	TRBJ1-1	TRBV7-8	TGTGCCAGCAGTCCCAGCAGGGTCATGAACACTGAAGCTTTCTTT	CASSPSRVMNTEAFF
-	once	TRBJ1-1	TRBV7-6	TGTGCCAGCAGCCTCAGGGGTAGCGCTGAAGCTTTCTTT	CASSLRGSAEAFF
-	-	TRBJ1-4	TRBV4-1	TGCGCCAGCAGCCACCTCACAGGGTTTCAGGAAAAACTGTTTTTT	CASSHLTGFQEKLFF
TRBD1	-	TRBJ1-1	TRBV29-1	TGCAGCGTTGCTCGAGGGGGCCAGACTGAAGCTTTCTTT	CSVARGGQTEAFF
TRBD2	-	TRBJ2-2	TRBV2	TGTGCCAGCAGCAGCGGGAGATACACCGGGGAGCTGTTTTTT	CASSSGRYTGELFF
-	-	TRBJ2-1	TRBV4-2	TGTGCCAGCAGCCAAGAACCGAGCGGCCACTCCTACAATGAGCAGTTCTTC	CASSQEPSGHSYNEQFF
TRBD1	-	TRBJ2-2	TRBV5-8	TGTGCCAGCAGCTACGACAGGGGAGACACCGGGGAGCTGTTTTTT	CASSYDRGDTGELFF
-	-	TRBJ2-3	TRBV2	TGTGCCAGCTCAGGCCAGGGTACAGATACGCAGTATTTT	CASSGQGTDTQYF
-	-	TRBJ1-6	TRBV11-3	TGTGCCAGCAGCTTAGGAGGCGGGAGGATTATCAGTTCACCCCTCCACTTT	CASSLGGGRIISSPLHF
-	-	TRBJ1-5	TRBV19	TGTGCCAGTAGTATAGGAATGGGGCAGGGTAATCAGCCCCAGCATTTT	CASSIGMGQGNQPQHF
TRBD2	-	TRBJ2-3	TRBV7-3	TGTGCCAGCAGCTTGGGACTAGCGTCAGATACGCAGTATTTT	CASSLGLASDTQYF
-	once	TRBJ1-1	TRBV5-6	TGTGCCAGCAGCTATGGGAGAATGAACACTGAAGCTTTCTTT	CASSYGRMNTEAFF
-	once	TRBJ1-1	TRBV10-3	TGTGCCATCAGTGAGGGGACACTGAACACTGAAGCTTTCTTT	CAISEGTLNTEAFF
-	-	TRBJ2-5	TRBV11-2	TGTGCCAGCAGCGTCGGGGGGCCTCAAGAGACCCAGTACTTC	CASSVGGPQETQYF
-	-	TRBJ2-7	TRBV28	TGTGCCAGCAGAGGGCGCGGGACCCATCTAACGACCTACGAGCAGTACTTC	CASRGRGTHLTTYEQYF
-	-	TRBJ2-3	TRBV7-2	TGTGCCAGCAGCTTTCGGACTACTGGAGATACGCAGTATTTT	CASSFRTTGDTQYF